Sequencing of this T cell receptor (beta chain) was carried out in a study of relationships among human T cell subsets (dated by TCRdb to the early 2010s). About the investigation overall: The study sequenced eight distinct T cell populations from blood: pan T, CD8 cytotoxic, regulatory, Th1, Th2, naive plus transitional, activated and memory cells. The paper's findings and limits, for the study overall: V, D and J usage, CDR3 length and N-nucleotide additions showed no statistically significant differences among the seven subsets. More than 60% of CD8+ cytotoxic sequences came from clones with more than 100 reads, while the regulatory and Th2 subsets showed few clones of that size. The bead-based sorting was unable to rule out the presence of a CD4+CD8+ double-positive population. The considerable overlap in CDR3s among Th1, Th2 and regulatory T cells was taken as suggesting that cell fate choices are stochastic.

Regarding this clonotype: There is no known antigen for this receptor. No much larger clone exists at a distance of one base, and base qualities are not known.

At the junction V is shortened by 6 bases and J by 0 bases, with 12 bases in between. The germline V gene (reference sequence) provides CDR1 SEHNR and CDR2 FQNEAQ. From cysteine to phenylalanine, the CDR3 is 15 amino acids long. The retained sequence is limited to the CDR3, 45 bases, with the frame set at the first base. Libraries were made using multiplex PCR. The reads were generated on a 454 GS FLX. TCR alpha and beta CDR3 regions were amplified from mRNA by semiquantitative ARM-PCR. In ARM-PCR, tagged nested gene-specific primers were applied first, and communal superprimers then carried out the exponential amplification. Exonuclease was used to remove the nested primers before the first-round PCR products went through the second amplification round. Amplicons were sequenced on the 454 platform, which allows rapid sequencing of millions of DNA fragments without cloning bias. An effective read was defined as a read mappable to both V and J germline segments. Per the authors' processing: IRmap was used to assign reads to germline V, D and J segments, relying on pyromap, a Smith-Waterman modification adapted to 454 sequencing errors. D-beta assignments were filtered using cutoffs set at the 99th percentile of alignment scores from simulated random sequences. CDR3 was defined as the amino acids between the conserved V-segment Y[YFLI]C motif and the J-segment [FW]GXGT motif. Repertoire diversity was estimated with a compound Poisson process model previously applied to large-scale EST data. A procedure for detecting cross-contamination was applied so that sample contamination could be argued against as the origin of shared CDR3s. The public reads were run again by TCRdb, first through fastp at Q25 and then through MiXCR, and only productive beta chains were kept. When rows share a CDR3 protein, they turn into one entry using the most common DNA and genes. The V and J calls follow TCRdb's processing rather than the paper's. The sample has fewer than 15,000 distinct CDR3 sequences on record, roughly two thirds of them singletons. Jointly, the top ten make up 25% to 30% of the sample.

Following the CD25, CD56 and CD294 bead selections, the CD4+CD25-CD294- flow-through was collected as the Th1 cells. Miltenyi superparamagnetic beads coated with subset-specific monoclonal antibodies were used to isolate the T cell subsets. All T cell populations were isolated from peripheral blood. Mononuclear cells were obtained from whole blood by Ficoll separation, and monocytes were then depleted with anti-CD14 microbeads. Right after isolation, the cell populations were resuspended in RNAprotect reagent. The receptor comes from a man between 40 and 49 years old in good health. The sample consisted of CD4+ Th1 cells sorted from blood. Sample cell subset or site, as interpreted from the label and publication: CD4+CD25-CD294- T helper 1 cells. The chain employs TRBV7-9 and TRBJ2-1, and TRBD2 may be the D gene, going by 6 matching bases. The DNA sequence is given as TGTGCCAGCAGGCCGGACGGGGGCTCCTACAATGAGCAGTTCTTC. It translates as CASRPDGGSYNEQFF. With the portions outside the CDR3 filled from the reference TRBV7-9 and TRBJ2-1 genes, the complete variable region becomes DTGVSQNPRHKITKRGQNVTFRCDPISEHNRLYWYRQTLGQGPEFLTYFQNEAQLEKSRLLSDRFSAERPKGSFSTLEIQRTEQGDSAMYLCASRPDGGSYNEQFFGPGTRLTVL.